The clone carrying this T cell receptor beta chain has only one observation. An end of the junction does not agree with germline; a read error may underlie this. This sample stems from a study of cytomegalovirus exposure and HLA in healthy donors. The CDR3 runs 17 residues. Germline V gene sequence: CDR1 KGHSH, CDR2 LQKENI. PCR used 60 Vbeta primers and 13 Jbeta primers. In the source study's methods: A later analysis tallied approximately 80 million unique TCR beta chains, around 12 million of them shared. The repertoire was sequenced with immunoSEQ multiplex PCR; TCRdb's copy has only in-frame clones and lacks some. V, J and clone size are those of that table, while D and trimming were read from the DNA. The table lists 220,000 or so clones, around 80% of them singletons.

What was sequenced was PBMCs. The TCR was taken from a middle-aged man in good health and CMV-seronegative. The chain uses TRBV18 and TRBJ2-2, with TRBD2 identical over 14 bases. The CDR3 loop is CASSARTSGRNTGKLFF. The CDR3 DNA reads as TGTGCCAGCTCGGCGCGGACTAGCGGGAGGAACACCGGGAAGCTGTTTTTT.